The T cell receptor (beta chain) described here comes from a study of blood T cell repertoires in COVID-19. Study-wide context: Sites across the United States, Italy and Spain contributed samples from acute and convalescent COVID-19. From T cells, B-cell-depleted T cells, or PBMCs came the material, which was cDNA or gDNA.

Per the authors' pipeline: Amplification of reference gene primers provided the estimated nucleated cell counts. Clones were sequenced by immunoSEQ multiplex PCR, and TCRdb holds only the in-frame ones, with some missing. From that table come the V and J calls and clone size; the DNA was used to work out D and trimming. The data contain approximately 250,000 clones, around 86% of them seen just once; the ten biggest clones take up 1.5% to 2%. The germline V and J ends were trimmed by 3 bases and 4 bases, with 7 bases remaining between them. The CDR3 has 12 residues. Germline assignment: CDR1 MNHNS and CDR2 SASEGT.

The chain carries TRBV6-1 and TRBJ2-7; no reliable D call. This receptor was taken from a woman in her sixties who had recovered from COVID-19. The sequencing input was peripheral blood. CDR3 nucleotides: TGTGCCAGCAGTGATCTCCGGTACGAGCAGTACTTC. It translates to CASSDLRYEQYF.